A selection of T cell receptor beta chains follows, all from one sample in a study of type 1 and type 2 diabetes patients. TCRdb called the multiplex PCR reads again in MiXCR, with one record for every CDR3 protein. The sample has more than 250,000 distinct CDR3 sequences, roughly 48% seen once. The sample consisted of peripheral blood mononuclear cells (PBMCs). These receptors were taken from a man younger than 30 with type 2 diabetes. The CDR3 runs from the conserved cysteine through the conserved F or W. The D gene is left open where the match is weak. Part of the rows lack a size; the others show once, few, many or a class for expanded clones.

j_call d_call v_call clone_size cdr3_nt cdr3_aa
TRBJ2-6 - TRBV25-1 - TGTGCCAGCGGGGTATTAGCCAACGTCCTGACTTTC CASGVLANVLTF
TRBJ2-5 - TRBV10-1 - TGCGCCAGCAGTCAGACTAGGGGGGAGACCCAGTACTTC CASSQTRGETQYF
TRBJ2-1 - TRBV7-2 few TGTGCCAGCAGCTTAGGGAGTGGTAATGAGCAGTTCTTC CASSLGSGNEQFF
TRBJ2-7 TRBD1 TRBV12-5 few TGTGCTAGTGCCGATACAGGGGGCAGCTACGAGCAGTACTTC CASADTGGSYEQYF
TRBJ2-5 - TRBV7-2 - TGCGCCAGCAGCCAAGATAGGGACGTGGTGGTGGAGACCCAGTACTTC CASSQDRDVVVETQYF
TRBJ2-1 - TRBV27 - TGTGCCAGCAGTTCTGAATCCTACAATGAGCAGTTCTTC CASSSESYNEQFF
TRBJ2-3 TRBD1 TRBV15 - TGTGCCACCAGCAGGGCCTCCGGGACAGGGGTAGATACGCAGTATTTT CATSRASGTGVDTQYF
TRBJ1-3 - TRBV6-6 - TGTGCCAGCGTACGGAACTCTGGAAACACCATATATTTT CASVRNSGNTIYF
TRBJ1-1 - TRBV29-1 - - CSVGQGNVAEACF
TRBJ2-5 TRBD1 TRBV6-5 few TGTGCCAGCAGTTCCACGGACAGGCTCTTACAAGAGACCCAGTACTTC CASSSTDRLLQETQYF
TRBJ2-7 - TRBV19 once TGTGCCAGTAGTATAGCGGGTCGCTGGGAGCAGTACTTC CASSIAGRWEQYF
TRBJ1-2 - TRBV6-1 - TGTGCCAGCAGTGAGAATCCGGGGAGCAGCTATGGCTACACCTTC CASSENPGSSYGYTF
TRBJ2-5 - TRBV6-5 few TGTGCCAGCAGTACCGAAGGGACCCCCCAGGAAGAGACCCAGTACTTC CASSTEGTPQEETQYF
TRBJ2-7 - TRBV15 once TGTGCCACCAGCAGTGCCGGGGCAGAAAGCGAGCAGTACTTC CATSSAGAESEQYF
TRBJ2-1 - TRBV6-5 - TGTGCCAGCATAGGCAGTGAGCAGTTCTTC CASIGSEQFF
TRBJ1-5 TRBD1 TRBV6-1 - TGTGTCACCGGACAGGGTAATCAGCCCCAGCATTTT CVTGQGNQPQHF
TRBJ2-1 TRBD1 TRBV19 - TGTGCCAGTAGCGGGGACAGGGTAAATGAGCAGTTCTTC CASSGDRVNEQFF
TRBJ2-5 - TRBV10-1 - TGCGCCAGCAGCCCGACGGGGAGGGGGGGGCCCCAGTACTTC CASSPTGRGGPQYF
TRBJ1-1 TRBD1 TRBV25-1 - TGTGCCAGCAGTGACCTAACAGGGGGCACTGAAGCTTTCTTT CASSDLTGGTEAFF
TRBJ1-6 - TRBV11-2 - TGTGCCAGCCATCCCGATAGGGGCACAGGGAATTCACCCCTCCACTTT CASHPDRGTGNSPLHF
TRBJ2-7 - TRBV10-2 - TGCGCCACCTTACAGTTCCCCTACGAGCAGTACTTC CATLQFPYEQYF
TRBJ2-7 - TRBV27 - TGTGCCAGCAGCCAACCGGGGCAACTGAACTACGAGCAGTACTTC CASSQPGQLNYEQYF
TRBJ2-5 TRBD1 TRBV7-2 - TGTGCCAGCAGCTCCACCGGGACAGGGAAGGAGACCCAGTACTTC CASSSTGTGKETQYF
TRBJ1-5 - TRBV7-3 once TGTGCCAGCAGCTCTCAAAACGGTCAGCCCCAGCATTTT CASSSQNGQPQHF
TRBJ1-2 - TRBV10-3 - TGTGCCATCAGTGAATCTAGGGGTGGAGGTGGCTACACCTTC CAISESRGGGGYTF
TRBJ2-1 TRBD2 TRBV6-5 - TGTGCCAGCAGTTACCGGACTAGCGGGAGATACAATGAGCAGTTCTTC CASSYRTSGRYNEQFF
TRBJ1-2 - TRBV7-2 few TGTGCCAGCAGCTTCGGGGACGTCTATGGCTACACCTTC CASSFGDVYGYTF
TRBJ1-6 - TRBV2 once TGTGCCAGCAGACCGGGGAGCTCCTATAATTCGCCCCTCCACTTT CASRPGSSYNSPLHF
TRBJ2-1 - TRBV20-1 - TGCAGTGCCGTAGCAGGCGGGGCCTACAATGAGCAGTTCTTC CSAVAGGAYNEQFF
TRBJ1-1 - TRBV29-1 - TGCAGCGCCCTGGACACGAACACTGAAGCTTTCTTT CSALDTNTEAFF
TRBJ2-1 - TRBV2 few TGTGCCACCCAGGGGTTAGTGGGATCCTACAATGAGCAGTTCTTC CATQGLVGSYNEQFF
TRBJ2-1 - TRBV7-8 - TGTGCCAGCAGCTTAGATCGGGTAGGTCGTGGGGATGATGAGCAGTTCTTC CASSLDRVGRGDDEQFF
TRBJ1-4 - TRBV7-3 - TGTGCCAGCAGCCCCCGGGGGGGAACTAATGAAAAACTGTTTTTT CASSPRGGTNEKLFF
TRBJ2-7 - TRBV2 - TGTGCCATCAGTGAAGGGCGACAGTTCGAGCAGTACTTC CAISEGRQFEQYF
TRBJ2-1 - TRBV19 - TGTGCCAATAGTACAGATATCGGGAGTAGGATAAGTGAGCAGTTCTTC CANSTDIGSRISEQFF
TRBJ1-1 TRBD1 TRBV7-8 few TGTGCCAGCAGCTTTCGAATACGACAGGGTTTAAGTATGAACACTGAAGCTTTCTTT CASSFRIRQGLSMNTEAFF
TRBJ2-1 - TRBV30 many TGTGCCTGGAGTGTTGAGGGTCGACTCAATGAGCAGTTCTTC CAWSVEGRLNEQFF
TRBJ2-3 TRBD2 TRBV12-3/TRBV12-4 few TGTGCCAGCAGTTTAGGACTAGCGGGGGATACGCAGTATTTT CASSLGLAGDTQYF
TRBJ1-1 - TRBV19 - TGTGCCAGCACCACCCTCTTGACCCTGAACACTGAAGCTTTCTTT CASTTLLTLNTEAFF
TRBJ2-5 TRBD1 TRBV14 - TGTGCCAGCAGCCGGACAGGGGGCGGCGAGACCCAGTACTTC CASSRTGGGETQYF
TRBJ1-1 TRBD1 TRBV19 few TGTACCAGTACCGGGACAGCGTTTATGAACACTGAAGCTTTCTTT CTSTGTAFMNTEAFF
TRBJ2-3 - TRBV10-1 - TGCGCCAGCAAGGATCGTAACACAGATACGCAGTATTTT CASKDRNTDTQYF
TRBJ1-5 - TRBV19 - TGTGCCAGTAGTATTTGGCAGAATAGCAATCAGCCCCAGCATTTT CASSIWQNSNQPQHF
TRBJ1-1 - TRBV5-1 once TGCGCCAGCAGCTTGAGCGACGGCGCCTTTGAAGCTTTCTTT CASSLSDGAFEAFF